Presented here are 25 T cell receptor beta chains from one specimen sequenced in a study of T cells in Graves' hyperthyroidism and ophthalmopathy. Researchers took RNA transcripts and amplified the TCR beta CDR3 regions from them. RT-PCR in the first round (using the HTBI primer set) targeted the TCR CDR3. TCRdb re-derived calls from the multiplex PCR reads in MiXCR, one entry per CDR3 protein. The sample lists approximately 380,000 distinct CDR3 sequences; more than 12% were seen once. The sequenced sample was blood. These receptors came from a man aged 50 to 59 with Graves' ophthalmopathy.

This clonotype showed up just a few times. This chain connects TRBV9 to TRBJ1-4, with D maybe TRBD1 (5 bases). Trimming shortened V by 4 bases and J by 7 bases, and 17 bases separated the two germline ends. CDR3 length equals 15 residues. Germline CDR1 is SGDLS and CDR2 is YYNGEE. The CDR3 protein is CASSSSGGWGEKLFF. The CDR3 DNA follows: TGTGCCAGCAGCTCATCGGGGGGGTGGGGTGAAAAACTGTTTTTT.

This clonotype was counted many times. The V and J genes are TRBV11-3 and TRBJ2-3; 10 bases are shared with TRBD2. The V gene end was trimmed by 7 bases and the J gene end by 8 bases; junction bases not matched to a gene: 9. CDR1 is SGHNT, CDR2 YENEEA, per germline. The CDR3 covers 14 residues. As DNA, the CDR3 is TGTGCCAGCAACTCTATGAGCGGGGGGGCTACGCAGTATTTT. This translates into CASNSMSGGATQYF.

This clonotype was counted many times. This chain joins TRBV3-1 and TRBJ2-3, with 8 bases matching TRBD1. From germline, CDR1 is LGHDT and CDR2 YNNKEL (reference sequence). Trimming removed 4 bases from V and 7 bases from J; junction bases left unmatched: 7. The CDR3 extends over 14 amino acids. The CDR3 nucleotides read TGTGCCAGCAGCCCAACAGACAGGGGATATACGCAGTATTTT. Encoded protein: CASSPTDRGYTQYF.

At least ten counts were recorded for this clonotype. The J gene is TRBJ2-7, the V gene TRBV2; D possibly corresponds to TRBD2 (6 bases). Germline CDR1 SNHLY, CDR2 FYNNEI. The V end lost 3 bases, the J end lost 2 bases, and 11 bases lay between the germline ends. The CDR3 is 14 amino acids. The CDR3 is CASSDGSGPYEQYF. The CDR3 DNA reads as TGTGCCAGCAGTGACGGGAGTGGCCCCTACGAGCAGTACTTC.

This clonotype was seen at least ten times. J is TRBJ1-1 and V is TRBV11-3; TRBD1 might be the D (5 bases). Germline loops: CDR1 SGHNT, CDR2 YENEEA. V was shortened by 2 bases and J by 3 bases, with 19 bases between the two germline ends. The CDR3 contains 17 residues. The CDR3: CASSLFTGVPRDTEAFF. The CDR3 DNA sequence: TGTGCCAGCAGCTTATTTACAGGAGTTCCACGAGACACTGAAGCTTTCTTT. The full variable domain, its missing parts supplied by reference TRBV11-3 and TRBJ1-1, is EAGVVQSPRYKIIEKKQPVAFWCNPISGHNTLYWYLQNLGQGPELLIRYENEEAVDDSQLPKDRFSAERLKGVDSTLKIQPAELGDSAVYLCASSLFTGVPRDTEAFFGQGTRLTVV.

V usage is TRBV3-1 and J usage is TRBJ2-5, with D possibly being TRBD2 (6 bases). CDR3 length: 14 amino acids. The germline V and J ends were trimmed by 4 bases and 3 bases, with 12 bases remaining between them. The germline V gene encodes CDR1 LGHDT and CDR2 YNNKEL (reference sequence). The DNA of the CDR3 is TGTGCCAGCAGCCCCCGGGACTCAGAAGAGACCCAGTACTTC. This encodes CASSPRDSEETQYF.

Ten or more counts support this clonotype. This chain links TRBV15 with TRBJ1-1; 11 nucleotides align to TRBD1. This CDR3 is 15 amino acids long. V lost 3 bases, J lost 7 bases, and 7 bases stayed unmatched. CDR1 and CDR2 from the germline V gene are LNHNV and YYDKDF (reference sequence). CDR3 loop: CATSSWTGGLVEAFF. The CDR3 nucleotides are TGTGCCACCAGCAGCTGGACAGGGGGCTTGGTTGAAGCTTTCTTT.

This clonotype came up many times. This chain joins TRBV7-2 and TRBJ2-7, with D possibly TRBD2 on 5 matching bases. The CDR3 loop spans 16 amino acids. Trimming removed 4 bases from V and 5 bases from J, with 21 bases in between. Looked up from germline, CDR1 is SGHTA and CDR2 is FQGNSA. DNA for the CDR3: TGTGCCAGCAGCTCACGGGGTGGGCGCAAAGGGAACGAGCAGTACTTC. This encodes CASSSRGGRKGNEQYF.

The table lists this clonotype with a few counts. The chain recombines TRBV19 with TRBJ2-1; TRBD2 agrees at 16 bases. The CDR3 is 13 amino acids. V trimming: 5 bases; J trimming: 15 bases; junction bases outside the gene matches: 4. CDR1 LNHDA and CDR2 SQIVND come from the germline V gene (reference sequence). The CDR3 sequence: CASSRGLAGGSFF. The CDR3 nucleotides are TGTGCCAGTAGTCGGGGACTAGCGGGAGGGTCGTTCTTC.

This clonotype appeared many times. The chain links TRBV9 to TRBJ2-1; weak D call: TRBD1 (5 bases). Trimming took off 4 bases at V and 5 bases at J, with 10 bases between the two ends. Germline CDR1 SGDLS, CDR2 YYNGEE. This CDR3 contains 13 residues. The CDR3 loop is CASSRGKDNEQFF. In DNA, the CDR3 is TGTGCCAGCAGCAGGGGCAAAGACAATGAGCAGTTCTTC.

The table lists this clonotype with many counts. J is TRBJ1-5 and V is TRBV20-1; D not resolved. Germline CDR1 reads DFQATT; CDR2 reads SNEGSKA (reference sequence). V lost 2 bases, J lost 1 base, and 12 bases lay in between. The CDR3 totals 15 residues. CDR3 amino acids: CSARLGGESNQPQHF. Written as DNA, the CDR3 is TGCAGTGCTAGACTAGGCGGGGAAAGCAATCAGCCCCAGCATTTT.

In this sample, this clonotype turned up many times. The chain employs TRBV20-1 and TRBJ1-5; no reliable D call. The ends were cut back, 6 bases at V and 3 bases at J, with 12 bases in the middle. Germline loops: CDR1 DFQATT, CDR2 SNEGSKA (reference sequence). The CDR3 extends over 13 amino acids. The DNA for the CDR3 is TGCAGTGCAAGGACTGATGACAATCAGCCCCAGCATTTT. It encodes CSARTDDNQPQHF.

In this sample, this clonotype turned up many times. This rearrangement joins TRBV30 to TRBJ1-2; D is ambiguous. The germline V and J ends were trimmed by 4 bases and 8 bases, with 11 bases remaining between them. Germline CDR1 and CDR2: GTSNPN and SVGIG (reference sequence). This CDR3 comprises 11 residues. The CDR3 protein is CAWMRGEGYTF. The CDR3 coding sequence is TGTGCCTGGATGAGAGGCGAGGGCTACACCTTC.

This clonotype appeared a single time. Written as DNA, the CDR3 is TGTGCCAGTAGTCCGAGACAGGGAACCCGCAGTGAGACCCAGTACTTC. Translated, it gives CASSPRQGTRSETQYF. V and J are TRBV19 and TRBJ2-5; 7 nucleotides match TRBD1. V shed 5 bases, J shed 5 bases, and the junction held 14 bases outside the gene matches. This CDR3 has 16 residues. Germline loops: CDR1 LNHDA, CDR2 SQIVND (reference sequence).

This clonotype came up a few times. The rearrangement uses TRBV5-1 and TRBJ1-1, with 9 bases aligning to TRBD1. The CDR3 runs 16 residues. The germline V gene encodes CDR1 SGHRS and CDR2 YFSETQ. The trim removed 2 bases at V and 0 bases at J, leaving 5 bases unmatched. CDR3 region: CASSLQGAGVNTEAFF. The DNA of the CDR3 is TGCGCCAGCAGCTTACAGGGGGCTGGGGTGAACACTGAAGCTTTCTTT.

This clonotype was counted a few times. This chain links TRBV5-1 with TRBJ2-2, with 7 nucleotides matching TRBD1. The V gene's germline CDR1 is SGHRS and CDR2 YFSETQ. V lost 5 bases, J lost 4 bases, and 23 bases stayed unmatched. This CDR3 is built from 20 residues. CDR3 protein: CASSSFPGLRQGSGTGELFF. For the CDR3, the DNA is TGCGCCAGCAGTTCATTTCCGGGCTTAAGACAGGGATCGGGCACCGGGGAGCTGTTTTTT.

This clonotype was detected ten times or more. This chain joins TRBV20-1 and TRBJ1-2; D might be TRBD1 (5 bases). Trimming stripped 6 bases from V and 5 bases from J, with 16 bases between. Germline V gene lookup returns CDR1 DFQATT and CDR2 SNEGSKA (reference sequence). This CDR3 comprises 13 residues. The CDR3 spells CSAAGGARYGYTF. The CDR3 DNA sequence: TGCAGTGCCGCGGGAGGGGCTAGGTATGGCTACACCTTC.

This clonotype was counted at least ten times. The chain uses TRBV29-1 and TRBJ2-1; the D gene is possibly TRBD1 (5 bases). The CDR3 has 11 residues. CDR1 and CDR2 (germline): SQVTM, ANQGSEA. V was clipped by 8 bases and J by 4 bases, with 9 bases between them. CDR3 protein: CSTRDYNEQFF. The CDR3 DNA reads TGCAGCACCAGGGATTACAATGAGCAGTTCTTC.

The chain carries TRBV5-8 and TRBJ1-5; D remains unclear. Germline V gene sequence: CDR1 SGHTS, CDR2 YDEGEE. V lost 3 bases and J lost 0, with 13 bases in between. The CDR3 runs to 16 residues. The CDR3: CASSYSPGVSNQPQHF. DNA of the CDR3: TGTGCCAGCAGCTATTCGCCTGGGGTTAGCAATCAGCCCCAGCATTTT.

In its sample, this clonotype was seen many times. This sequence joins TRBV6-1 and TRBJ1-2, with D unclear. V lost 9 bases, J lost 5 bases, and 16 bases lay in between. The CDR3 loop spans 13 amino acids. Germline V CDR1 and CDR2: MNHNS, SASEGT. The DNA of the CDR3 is TGTGCCAGTGGACCGGTGGTAGGGTATGGCTACACCTTC. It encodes CASGPVVGYGYTF.

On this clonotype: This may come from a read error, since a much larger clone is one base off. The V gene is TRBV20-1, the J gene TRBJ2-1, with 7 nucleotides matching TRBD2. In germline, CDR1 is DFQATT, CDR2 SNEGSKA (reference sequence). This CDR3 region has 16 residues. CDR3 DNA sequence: TGCAGTGCTGGAGATCACCCTAGCGGAACCTACAATGAGCAGTTCTTC. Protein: CSAGDHPSGTYNEQFF.

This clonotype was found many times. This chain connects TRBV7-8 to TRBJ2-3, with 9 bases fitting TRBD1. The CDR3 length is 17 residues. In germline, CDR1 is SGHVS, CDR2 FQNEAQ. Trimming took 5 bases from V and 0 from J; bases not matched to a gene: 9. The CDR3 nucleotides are TGTGCCAGCAGCCCGAGACAGGGGGAAACTAGCACAGATACGCAGTATTTT. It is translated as CASSPRQGETSTDTQYF. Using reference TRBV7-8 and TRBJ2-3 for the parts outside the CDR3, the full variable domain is GAGVSQSPRYKVAKRGQDVALRCDPISGHVSLFWYQQALGQGPEFLTYFQNEAQLDKSGLPSDRFFAERPEGSVSTLKIQRTQQEDSAVYLCASSPRQGETSTDTQYFGPGTRLTVL.

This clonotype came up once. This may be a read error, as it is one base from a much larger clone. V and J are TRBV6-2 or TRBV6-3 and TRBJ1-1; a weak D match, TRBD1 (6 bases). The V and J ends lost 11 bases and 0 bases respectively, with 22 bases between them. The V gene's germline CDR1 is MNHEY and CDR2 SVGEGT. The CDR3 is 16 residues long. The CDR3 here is CARDNPATGLNTEAFF. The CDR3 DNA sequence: TGTGCCCGCGACAACCCTGCGACAGGTTTGAACACTGAAGCTTTCTTT.

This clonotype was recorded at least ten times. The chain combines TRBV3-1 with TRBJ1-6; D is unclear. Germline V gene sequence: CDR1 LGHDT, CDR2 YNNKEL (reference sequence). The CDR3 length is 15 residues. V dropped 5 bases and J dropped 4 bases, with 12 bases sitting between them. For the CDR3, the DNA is TGTGCCAGCAGCTCAACAGAGAGATATAATTCACCCCTCCACTTT. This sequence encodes CASSSTERYNSPLHF.

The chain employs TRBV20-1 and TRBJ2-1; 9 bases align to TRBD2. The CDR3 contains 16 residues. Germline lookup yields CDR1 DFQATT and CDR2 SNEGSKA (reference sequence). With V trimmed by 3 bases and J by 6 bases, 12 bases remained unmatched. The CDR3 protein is CSARAGGRGRANEQFF. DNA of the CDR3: TGCAGTGCTAGGGCAGGGGGGCGCGGGAGGGCCAATGAGCAGTTCTTC.